Listed below are T cell receptor beta chains from one sample, sequenced in a study of T cells in localized non-small cell lung cancer. This table comes from immunoSEQ multiplex PCR, and its TCRdb copy is limited to in-frame clones, with some not included. The profile covers around 3,500 clones, with 15% to 20% appearing a single time and 5.5% taken by the ten largest. Sequencing was performed on lung tumor tissue, taken before any cancer treatment. These receptors were obtained from a female donor at least 60 years old with stage II lung adenocarcinoma. CDR3s include the opening cysteine and the closing phenylalanine or tryptophan. A D gene is named only where the DNA matches it firmly. Rows may omit the clone size; those that give it use once, few, many or a size class.

d_gene	abundance	j_gene	v_gene	CDR3nt	CDR3aa
NA	NA	TRBJ2-3	TRBV9	TGTGCCAGCAGCGTAGTTGGAGATACGCAGTATTTT	CASSVVGDTQYF
TRBD1	medium-sized	TRBJ2-6	TRBV6-8	TGTGCCAGCAGAGAACAGGGGGCTCCTTCTGGGGCCAACGTCCTGACTTTC	CASREQGAPSGANVLTF
TRBD1	NA	TRBJ2-2	TRBV30	TGTGCCTGGAGTCTCCTGGGACAGGGGGTGGCGAACACCGGGGAGCTGTTTTTT	CAWSLLGQGVANTGELFF
TRBD2	few	TRBJ2-3	TRBV11-3	TGTGCCAGCAGCTTAGGGACGGGAGGAGATACGCAGTATTTT	CASSLGTGGDTQYF
TRBD1	medium-sized	TRBJ2-7	TRBV6-8	TGTGCCAGCTCAAGTTCGGGACAGATCACTTACGAGCAGTACTTC	CASSSSGQITYEQYF
NA	NA	TRBJ1-4	TRBV19	TGTGCCAGTAGTAGAGGGACTGCAACTAATGAAAAACTGTTTTTT	CASSRGTATNEKLFF
NA	NA	TRBJ1-1	TRBV5-1	TGCGCCAGCAGCCAACAGGGTGGAGGGGATGCCACTGAAGCTTTCTTT	CASSQQGGGDATEAFF
NA	NA	TRBJ2-3	TRBV9	TGTGCCAGCAGCGAGGGGACAAATACGCAGTATTTT	CASSEGTNTQYF
NA	few	TRBJ2-3	TRBV28	TGTGCCAGCAGTCACCAGACTGGGTCTTACACAGATACGCAGTATTTT	CASSHQTGSYTDTQYF
NA	NA	TRBJ2-2	TRBV9	TGTGCCAGCAGCGTAGGCGCAGGGGACACCGGGGAGCTGTTTTTT	CASSVGAGDTGELFF
TRBD1	few	TRBJ2-1	TRBV6-8	TGTGCCAGCAACAGGGGCATATACAGTGAGCAGTTCTTC	CASNRGIYSEQFF
TRBD1	NA	TRBJ1-3	TRBV18	TGTGCCAGCTCACCATCCGGGACAGGGACTGGAAACACCATATATTTT	CASSPSGTGTGNTIYF
NA	once	TRBJ1-3	TRBV19	TGTGCCAGTAGTCCGGGAGGTACAGGGTCGGCTGGAAACACCATATATTTT	CASSPGGTGSAGNTIYF
TRBD1	NA	TRBJ1-5	TRBV28	TGTGCCAGCAGCTCGGGACAGGGTTTGGTCCAGCCCCAGCATTTT	CASSSGQGLVQPQHF
NA	NA	TRBJ2-1	TRBV9	TGTGCCAGCAGCGTCCCAAGCGACAATGAGCAGTTCTTC	CASSVPSDNEQFF
TRBD1	medium-sized	TRBJ1-2	TRBV6-8	TGTGCCAGCAGTTACGTCGACAGGGGAAATGGCTACACCTTC	CASSYVDRGNGYTF
NA	few	TRBJ2-5	TRBV7-8	TGTGCCAGCAGCCAATCGGGGCGAGAGACCCAGTACTTC	CASSQSGRETQYF
NA	NA	TRBJ2-5	TRBV19	TGTGCCAGTAGAGGGGTACTCCAAGAGACCCAGTACTTC	CASRGVLQETQYF
TRBD2	NA	TRBJ2-1	TRBV5-1	TGCGCCAGCAGCGGGGCTAGCGGGAGGGTCCTCGAGCAGTTCTTC	CASSGASGRVLEQFF
NA	few	TRBJ1-1	TRBV28	TGTGCCAGCATTGGGGCGAACACTGAAGCTTTCTTT	CASIGANTEAFF
NA	few	TRBJ1-4	TRBV6-8	TGTGCCAGCAGGTACTCTGGGGCGCCTAATGAAAAACTGTTTTTT	CASRYSGAPNEKLFF
NA	medium-sized	TRBJ2-7	TRBV11-3	TGTGCCAGCAGCCCCCCCGCGGACGGTTACGAGCAGTACTTC	CASSPPADGYEQYF
NA	NA	TRBJ2-2	TRBV19	TGTGCCACCTCCAGGACGGATACCGGGGAGCTGTTTTTT	CATSRTDTGELFF
NA	NA	TRBJ1-3	TRBV29-1	TGCAGCGGCCTAGCTGGGGGGCGAGGAAACACCATATATTTT	CSGLAGGRGNTIYF
TRBD1	few	TRBJ1-2	TRBV6-8	TGTGCCATTTCACAGGGGCCTGCCTATGGCTACACCTTC	CAISQGPAYGYTF
NA	medium-sized	TRBJ2-3	TRBV6-8	TGTGCCACCCTAAGGATCGAGGGCCCCCTGGATACGCAGTATTTT	CATLRIEGPLDTQYF
NA	few	TRBJ1-4	TRBV28	TGTGCCAGCAGCCTTCCGAGAGTCCGGGAAAAACTGTTTTTT	CASSLPRVREKLFF
NA	few	TRBJ1-5	TRBV7-8	TGTGCCAGCAGCCGTGATTCGAATCAGCCCCAGCATTTT	CASSRDSNQPQHF
NA	NA	TRBJ2-5	TRBV11-3	TGTGCCAGCAGCTTGGCTCGGCAGGGTAAAGAGACCCAGTACTTC	CASSLARQGKETQYF
NA	few	TRBJ1-3	TRBV7-2	TGTGCCAGCAGCTTAAATTCTGGAAACACCATATATTTT	CASSLNSGNTIYF
NA	few	TRBJ2-1	TRBV6-8	TGTGCCAGCAGTTACCTAAACAATGAGCAGTTCTTC	CASSYLNNEQFF
TRBD1	few	TRBJ2-3	TRBV28	TGTGCCAGCACGGACAGGAGCACAGATACGCAGTATTTT	CASTDRSTDTQYF
TRBD1	NA	TRBJ1-1	TRBV19	TGTGCCAGTAGGCCCCGACAGGGGGCGAACACTGAAGCTTTCTTT	CASRPRQGANTEAFF
NA	medium-sized	TRBJ1-2	TRBV25-1	TGTGCCAGCAGTTTGGGGGGAGGAGGCTACACCTTC	CASSLGGGGYTF
TRBD1	many	TRBJ2-1	TRBV11-3	TGTGCCAGCAGCGATGGGACAGAGGGCTACAATGAGCAGTTCTTC	CASSDGTEGYNEQFF
TRBD1	NA	TRBJ2-7	TRBV11-3	TGTGCCAGCAGCTTCGACAGGGGGCCGTCCTACGAGCAGTACTTC	CASSFDRGPSYEQYF
NA	once	TRBJ2-7	TRBV25-1	TGTGCCAGCAGTGACCCGAACAGAGCCGGGCAGTACTTC	CASSDPNRAGQYF
TRBD1	large	TRBJ1-2	TRBV9	TGTGCCAGCAGCGTAGGTGGCCAGCCAGGGGGCTATGGCTACACCTTC	CASSVGGQPGGYGYTF
NA	NA	TRBJ1-1	TRBV10-2	TGCGCCAGCAGCTTGGCCCCGGCCGGTGAAGCTTTCTTT	CASSLAPAGEAFF
TRBD2	medium-sized	TRBJ2-7	TRBV11-3	TGTGCCAGCAGCAAGACTAGCGGGAGAATCCACGAGCAGTACTTC	CASSKTSGRIHEQYF
NA	few	TRBJ2-5	TRBV11-3	TGTGCCAGCAGCTTAGAGGGGGCCTCCCATAGGGGGGAGACCCAGTACTTC	CASSLEGASHRGETQYF